The 30 T cell receptor beta chains reported below all come from one sample, sequenced in a study of vaccination and CD4 T cells after COVID-19. Indicated treatment: roughly nine-day PBMC culture with coronavirus spike peptide pools or control peptides (ViraFEST assay). Sequenced with the Oncomine TCR Beta short-read assay was DNA taken from cultured CD4+ T cells. Each CDR3 protein is one row after TCRdb ran MiXCR on the PCR reads. Of 20,000 to 25,000 distinct CDR3 sequences listed, approximately 62% were seen once; the top ten hold 3.7%. These receptors have no identified antigens. Sequenced sample: CD4+ T cells from blood, cultured in vitro. Every receptor here comes from a human donor who had recovered from COVID-19.

The chain's CDR3 is CASSSRAPSEQYF. The CDR3 DNA sequence: TGTGCCAGCAGCTCCCGGGCCCCCTCCGAGCAGTACTTC. This chain connects TRBV7-2 to TRBJ2-7; D uncertain. Germline V gives CDR1 SGHTA, CDR2 FQGNSA. This CDR3 is built from 13 residues. V was trimmed by 4 bases and J by 6 bases, leaving 13 bases between them.

This clonotype has just a few counts. CDR3 DNA: TGTGCCAGCAGTCGGACAGGGGCCAGGGGCTACACCTTC. This encodes CASSRTGARGYTF. The V and J genes are TRBV27 and TRBJ1-2; 9 bases agree with TRBD1. The germline V gene encodes CDR1 MNHEY and CDR2 SMNVEV (reference sequence). The V segment lost 5 bases and the J segment 8 bases; nucleotides outside the gene matches: 6. The CDR3 contains 13 residues.

CDR3: CAWSPGLAEYNEQFF. The CDR3 DNA reads as TGTGCCTGGAGTCCGGGACTAGCGGAATACAATGAGCAGTTCTTC. The genes are TRBV30 and TRBJ2-1; the match to TRBD2 covers 11 bases. Germline CDR1 and CDR2: GTSNPN and SVGIG (reference sequence). The length of the CDR3 is 15 residues. The V segment lost 2 bases and the J segment 4 bases; nucleotides outside the gene matches: 4.

J is TRBJ1-1 and V is TRBV15, with no clear D. Deletions cut 0 bases from V and 10 bases from J, with 12 bases between. Per germline, CDR1 LNHNV and CDR2 YYDKDF (reference sequence). The CDR3 sequence is 13 residues long. In DNA, the CDR3 is TGTGCCACCAGCAGAGATGGCCGAGACCTAGCTTTCTTT. Translating gives CATSRDGRDLAFF.

This sequence joins TRBV11-3 and TRBJ1-1; unclear D gene. This CDR3 has 14 amino acids. The V and J ends lost 2 bases and 5 bases respectively, with 12 bases between them. Germline V gene sequence: CDR1 SGHNT, CDR2 YENEEA. For the CDR3, the DNA is TGTGCCAGCAGCTTACCGCAGGATGGGACTGAAGCTTTCTTT. It yields the protein CASSLPQDGTEAFF.

The rearrangement joins TRBV6-2 or TRBV6-3 to TRBJ2-3; D remains unclear. Trimming removed 2 bases from V and 6 bases from J, with 9 bases in between. CDR1 is MNHEY and CDR2 is SVGEGT in the germline V gene. The CDR3 is 13 residues long. CDR3 residues: CASSYMRSDTQYF. In nucleotides, the CDR3 is TGTGCCAGCAGTTACATGCGGAGTGATACGCAGTATTTT.

The chain is built from TRBV27 and TRBJ1-5, with unresolved D. Germline CDR1 and CDR2: MNHEY and SMNVEV (reference sequence). V was pared by 4 bases and J by 0 bases, with 10 bases between. The CDR3 totals 15 residues. CDR3: CASSSTARSNQPQHF. CDR3 nucleotides: TGTGCCAGCAGTTCCACGGCACGTAGCAATCAGCCCCAGCATTTT.

The rearrangement links TRBV20-1 to TRBJ2-3; D unresolved. The V end lost 5 bases, the J end lost 4 bases, and 10 bases lay between the germline ends. Germline CDR1 DFQATT, CDR2 SNEGSKA (reference sequence). The CDR3 extends over 12 amino acids. Here the CDR3 reads CSAPSRADTQYF. In DNA, the CDR3 is TGCAGTGCTCCGAGTCGGGCAGATACGCAGTATTTT.

Only a few counts were recorded for this clonotype. This chain uses TRBV20-1 with TRBJ2-3, with D possibly being TRBD2 (6 bases). The germline V gene encodes CDR1 DFQATT and CDR2 SNEGSKA (reference sequence). With 7 bases removed from V and 2 bases from J, the gap between germline ends came to 13 bases. This CDR3 spans 13 amino acids. CDR3 coding DNA: TGCAGTGTCAGGAGGGGTAACACAGATACGCAGTATTTT. The encoded protein is CSVRRGNTDTQYF.

This clonotype was counted once. This chain links TRBV7-2 with TRBJ2-3; D gene unclear. Trimming shortened V by 3 bases and J by 1 base, and 20 bases separated the two germline ends. The CDR3 is 18 residues long. The germline V gene encodes CDR1 SGHTA and CDR2 FQGNSA. CDR3 nucleotides: TGTGCCAGCAGCTTTGCTCCCCCACGAACGATCCGCACAGATACGCAGTATTTT. As protein: CASSFAPPRTIRTDTQYF.

The chain combines TRBV6-1 with TRBJ2-5, with 8 positions matching TRBD2. The CDR3 consists of 15 residues. V lost 5 bases, J lost 5 bases, and 10 bases stayed unmatched. Germline V gene data show CDR1 as MNHNS and CDR2 as SASEGT. The CDR3 region is CASSPTRTSRETQYF. The CDR3 DNA follows: TGTGCCAGCAGTCCGACCCGGACTAGCCGCGAGACCCAGTACTTC.

The chain carries TRBV7-9 and TRBJ2-3; TRBD1 matches at 7 bases. Germline CDR1 is SEHNR and CDR2 is FQNEAQ (reference sequence). CDR3 length: 14 residues. Losses at the gene ends were 6 bases for V and 4 bases for J; bases not matched to a gene: 7. The CDR3 region has the DNA TGTGCCAGCAGTGCGGCAGGGGGATCAGATACGCAGTATTTT. Protein: CASSAAGGSDTQYF.

Comment on this clonotype: At one boundary the junction diverges from the germline segment, which might be a read error. The V gene is TRBV24-1, the J gene TRBJ1-3, with D unclear. The CDR3 is made up of 15 amino acids. CDR1 is KGHDR and CDR2 is SFDVKD in the germline V gene. The CDR3 loop is CATSDSGSAGNTICF. The CDR3 coding sequence is TGTGCCACCAGTGATTCCGGGTCCGCTGGAAACACCATATGTTTT.

In its sample, this clonotype was seen once. CDR3 amino acids: CASSYLNRDRYHEQYF. The CDR3 DNA follows: TGTGCCAGCAGTTACCTTAACCGGGACAGATACCACGAGCAGTACTTC. This chain joins TRBV6-5 and TRBJ2-7, with 7 positions matching TRBD1. V shed 2 bases and J 5 bases; nucleotides not matched to a gene: 12. Germline V lookup: CDR1 MNHEY, CDR2 SVGAGI. The CDR3 has 16 amino acids.

The chain uses TRBV7-2 and TRBJ1-6; D is ambiguous. The ends were cut back, 4 bases at V and 3 bases at J, with 16 bases in the middle. The CDR3 contains 17 residues. CDR1 and CDR2 from the germline V gene are SGHTA and FQGNSA. The CDR3 DNA reads as TGTGCCAGCAGCTCCTTCTCGATGATCGACTATAATTCACCCCTCCACTTT. Amino acids: CASSSFSMIDYNSPLHF.

The sample holds a few counts of this clonotype. The chain is built from TRBV20-1 and TRBJ2-4; perhaps D is TRBD1 or TRBD2 (5 bases each). The CDR3 is 18 residues long. V was trimmed by 0 bases and J by 0 bases, leaving 18 bases between them. Germline CDR1 and CDR2: DFQATT and SNEGSKA (reference sequence). This chain's CDR3 is CSARDLTPRGTAKNIQYF. In DNA, the CDR3 is TGCAGTGCTAGAGATCTGACACCCCGAGGGACAGCCAAAAACATTCAGTACTTC.

This chain links TRBV30 with TRBJ2-5; D unclear. V was pared by 2 bases and J by 3 bases, with 16 bases between. The CDR3 totals 15 residues. Germline V lookup: CDR1 GTSNPN, CDR2 SVGIG (reference sequence). CDR3 sequence reads: CAWSLAPGQEETQYF. CDR3 bases: TGTGCCTGGAGTCTCGCCCCGGGCCAAGAAGAGACCCAGTACTTC.

The CDR3 protein is CASGSGHNQETQYF. The CDR3 bases are TGTGCTAGTGGCTCCGGACACAACCAAGAGACCCAGTACTTC. This rearrangement joins TRBV12-5 to TRBJ2-5; perhaps TRBD1 as D (5 bases). Germline V gene data show CDR1 as LGHNT and CDR2 as FRNRAP. Trimming took 6 bases from V and 0 from J, leaving 11 bases between them. The CDR3 totals 14 residues.

The gene calls are TRBV6-1 and TRBJ1-1; 9 bases are shared with TRBD1. This CDR3 has 15 residues. Per the germline V gene, CDR1 is MNHNS and CDR2 is SASEGT. The V segment lost 6 bases and the J segment 12 bases; nucleotides outside the gene matches: 17. The CDR3 loop is CASSKWTGVRQETFF. The CDR3 region has the DNA TGTGCCAGCAGCAAGTGGACAGGGGTTAGGCAAGAAACTTTCTTT.

This clonotype has just a few counts. V and J are TRBV6-2 or TRBV6-3 and TRBJ2-4; 7 bases are a match to TRBD2. V lost 6 bases and J lost 8; bases outside the gene matches: 7. CDR1 MNHEY and CDR2 SVGEGT come from the germline V gene. This CDR3 has 13 amino acids. The CDR3 protein is CASRTGGSHIQYF. As DNA, the CDR3 is TGTGCCAGCAGAACAGGCGGGAGCCACATTCAGTACTTC.

The chain recombines TRBV6-1 with TRBJ1-2; D gene uncertain. Trimming pared 2 bases from V and 7 bases from J, leaving 8 bases between. Germline CDR1 is MNHNS and CDR2 is SASEGT. The CDR3 is 12 residues long. Here the CDR3 reads CASSEWLPGYTF. DNA of the CDR3: TGTGCCAGCAGTGAATGGCTCCCTGGCTACACCTTC.

This chain connects TRBV18 to TRBJ2-5; 10 bases match TRBD2. The V gene's germline CDR1 is KGHSH and CDR2 LQKENI. The CDR3 runs to 15 residues. Losses at the gene ends were 3 bases for V and 5 bases for J; bases not matched to a gene: 6. The CDR3 loop is CASSPLAGVEETQYF. In DNA form, the CDR3 reads TGTGCCAGCTCACCCCTAGCGGGAGTAGAGGAGACCCAGTACTTC.

The J gene is TRBJ2-2, the V gene TRBV19, with TRBD2 matching over 7 bases. With V trimmed by 7 bases and J by 1 base, 3 bases remained unmatched. Germline V gene sequence: CDR1 LNHDA, CDR2 SQIVND (reference sequence). The CDR3 is made up of 14 amino acids. CDR3 in amino acids: CASNQRENTGELFF. The CDR3 DNA sequence: TGTGCCAGTAACCAGCGGGAGAACACCGGGGAGCTGTTTTTT.

This clonotype was found a few times. CDR3 in DNA: TGCAGTGCTAGACCCGGGACGGTTAATTCACCCCTCCACTTT. It is translated as CSARPGTVNSPLHF. The rearrangement joins TRBV20-1 to TRBJ1-6; D possibly corresponds to TRBD1 (5 bases). The germline CDR1 and CDR2 sequences are DFQATT and SNEGSKA (reference sequence). The V end was cut by 2 bases, the J end by 6 bases, with 11 bases between. The CDR3 spans 14 residues.

There are a few counts of this clonotype. V is TRBV6-5 and J is TRBJ1-3; D not resolved. The CDR3 sequence is 17 residues long. Germline V CDR1 and CDR2: MNHEY, SVGAGI. The ends were cut back, 0 bases at V and 0 bases at J, with 12 bases in the middle. For the CDR3, the DNA is TGTGCCAGCAGTTACTCGATGGCGGCTGGCTCTGGAAACACCATATATTTT. This codes for CASSYSMAAGSGNTIYF.

V gene TRBV18 combines with J gene TRBJ2-7, with 11 nucleotides matching TRBD1. With V trimmed by 3 bases and J by 6 bases, 1 base remained unmatched. The CDR3 has 13 residues. CDR1 and CDR2 from the germline V gene are KGHSH and LQKENI. The DNA for the CDR3 is TGTGCCAGCTCACCCGGGACAGGGGGCGAGCAGTACTTC. It encodes CASSPGTGGEQYF.

The rearrangement joins TRBV5-1 to TRBJ2-5, with 12 nucleotides matching TRBD1. With 3 bases clipped from V and 5 bases from J, the junction kept 8 bases outside the gene matches. Looked up from germline, CDR1 is SGHRS and CDR2 is YFSETQ. This CDR3 contains 16 residues. In DNA, the CDR3 is TGCGCCAGCAGCTCGAGGGACAGGGGGCACGGCGAGACCCAGTACTTC. This encodes CASSSRDRGHGETQYF.

The chain is built from TRBV7-9 and TRBJ1-5, with TRBD1 identical over 10 bases. The CDR3 contains 22 residues. J lost 0 bases, V lost 7 bases, and 24 bases had no gene match. Germline values: CDR1 SEHNR, CDR2 FQNEAQ (reference sequence). The CDR3, as DNA: TGTGCCAGCATCCCCTGGGCCTGGACCGGGACAGGGGAATTTTATAGCAATCAGCCCCAGCATTTT. Its protein product is CASIPWAWTGTGEFYSNQPQHF.

This chain links TRBV7-6 with TRBJ1-2; TRBD1 matches at 7 bases. Germline values: CDR1 SGHVS, CDR2 FNYEAQ. V dropped 5 bases and J dropped 4; count of bases not matched to a gene: 10. The length of the CDR3 is 15 residues. The CDR3: CASSPQGGRGYGYTF. CDR3 in DNA: TGTGCCAGCAGCCCCCAGGGGGGGCGCGGCTATGGCTACACCTTC. The variable domain in full, with the rest retrieved from reference TRBV7-6 and TRBJ1-2, is GAGVSQSPRYKVTKRGQDVALRCDPISGHVSLYWYRQALGQGPEFLTYFNYEAQQDKSGLPNDRFSAERPEGSISTLTIQRTEQRDSAMYRCASSPQGGRGYGYTFGSGTRLTVV.

There are a few counts of this clonotype. V and J are TRBV24-1 and TRBJ2-3, with D unclear. Germline values: CDR1 KGHDR, CDR2 SFDVKD. The ends were cut back, 10 bases at V and 0 bases at J, with 7 bases in the middle. The CDR3 runs to 12 residues. CDR3 nucleotides: TGTGCCACGGGCGGAAGCACAGATACGCAGTATTTT. Encoded protein: CATGGSTDTQYF.